The table lists the clone carrying this TCR beta chain with many counts. Germline trimming cut 4 bases from V and 2 bases from J; bases unmatched to any gene: 14. This CDR3 has 17 residues. CDR1 is KGHSH and CDR2 is LQKENI in the germline V gene. The record originates from a study of T cell repertoires in cytomegalovirus infection. TCRdb processed the reads anew with MiXCR; each CDR3 protein has one entry. In the table there are 400,000 to 550,000 distinct CDR3 sequences, approximately 10% of which are singletons. The chain joins TRBV18 to TRBJ2-7; 7 bases map to TRBD1. Sequencing used PBMCs. The receptor was derived from a human donor in good health (CMV status not recorded). Some clones in this sample may be carry-over from other donors' samples. CDR3 DNA: TGTGCCAGCTCACTACTTCCTGGACAGGTTGCAACCTACGAGCAGTACTTC. Translated: CASSLLPGQVATYEQYF.